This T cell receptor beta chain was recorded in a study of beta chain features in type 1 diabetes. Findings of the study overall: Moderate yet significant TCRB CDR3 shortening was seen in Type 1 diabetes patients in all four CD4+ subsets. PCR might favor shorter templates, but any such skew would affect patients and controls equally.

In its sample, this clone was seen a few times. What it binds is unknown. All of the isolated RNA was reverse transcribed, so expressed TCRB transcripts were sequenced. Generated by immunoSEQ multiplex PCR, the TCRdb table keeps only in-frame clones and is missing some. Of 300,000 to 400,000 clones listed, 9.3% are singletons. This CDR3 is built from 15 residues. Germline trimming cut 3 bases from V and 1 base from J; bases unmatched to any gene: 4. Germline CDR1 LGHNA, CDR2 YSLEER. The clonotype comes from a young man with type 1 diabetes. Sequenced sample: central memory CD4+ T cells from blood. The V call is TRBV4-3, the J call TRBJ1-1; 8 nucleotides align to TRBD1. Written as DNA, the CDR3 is TGCGCCAGCAGCCATAACCAGGGGGCGAACACTGAAGCTTTCTTT. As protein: CASSHNQGANTEAFF.